This TCR beta chain was documented in a study of persistence of HIV-infected CD4 T cells. V lost 2 bases to trimming and J lost 2 bases, with 16 bases between them. In germline, CDR1 is SGHTA, CDR2 FQGTGA. The CDR3 runs 17 residues. Sequencing used immunoSEQ version 4 in survey mode. Only in-frame clones appear in the TCRdb table, and some are missing; sequencing was by immunoSEQ multiplex PCR. The sample has 30,000 to 45,000 clones; approximately 78% are singletons. An overlapping HIV-1 Gag peptide pool stimulated these cells at 0.95 to 1 ug/peptide/mL. Sorted nonresponding memory CD4+ T cells were CD40L-negative, CD69-negative, CD45RO-high. Undetectable plasma HIV-1 RNA below 50 copies/mL lasted at least 4 years. Comment on this clone: Its antigen is not known.

The chain carries TRBV7-3 and TRBJ2-1; tentatively, D is TRBD2 (6 bases). The source of this sequence is an adult with HIV. The donor label of this sample is uncertain. Sequenced material: cultured CD4+ T cells from PBMCs, taken from a patient who received antiretroviral therapy. The CDR3 coding sequence is TGTGCCAGCAGCTTAGGTCCGAGGCGGGGTGCCTACAATGAGCAGTTCTTC. It encodes CASSLGPRRGAYNEQFF.